Detailed here is one TCR beta chain. Its matching antigen is unknown. The germline V gene has CDR1 SGHAT and CDR2 FQNNGV. The CDR3 has 13 residues. This sample stems from a study of tumor and adjacent non-tumor tissue in lung cancer. Findings of the study overall: Significantly higher TCR diversity was found in tumor than normal lung. Patients with more diverse tumor TCRs had worse survival. Normal lung showed higher cumulative top 100 clone frequency than tumor.

RNA was extracted from bulk tissue without any cell sorting. Donors were chemotherapy-naive, newly diagnosed lung cancer surgical patients in China, August–late 2014. A modified ARM-PCR protocol with three rounds of nested PCR amplified TCRbeta. TCRdb re-analysed the multiplex PCR reads in MiXCR, keeping a single row per CDR3 protein. This table holds tens of thousands of distinct CDR3 sequences, 65% to 90% found once. The rearrangement joins TRBV11-2 to TRBJ2-3, with D unclear. The sample was lung tumor tissue. The clonotype was recovered from a woman in her forties or fifties with non-small cell lung cancer. CDR3 in amino acids: CISSLGWADTQYF. CDR3 in DNA: TGTATCAGCAGCTTAGGTTGGGCAGATACGCAGTATTTT. Looking up the rest from reference TRBV11-2 and TRBJ2-3 gives the full variable domain: EAGVAQSPRYKIIEKRQSVAFWCNPISGHATLYWYQQILGQGPKLLIQFQNNGVVDDSQLPKDRFSAERLKGVDSTLKIQPAKLEDSAVYLCISSLGWADTQYFGPGTRLTVL.